The entry that follows covers one TCR beta chain sequence. This record belongs to a study of technical replicates of blood from several donors. Measured with immunoSEQ multiplex PCR; TCRdb has only the in-frame clones, and not every one. The sample yields some 12,000 clones, about 94% seen once. V was clipped by 3 bases and J by 7 bases, with 19 bases between them. Germline CDR1 SNHLY, CDR2 FYNNEI. The CDR3 length is 16 residues. V usage is TRBV2 and J usage is TRBJ2-1; D is possibly TRBD1 (5 bases). Sequencing used PBMCs. This clonotype was sampled from a human donor in good health. This CDR3 reads CASSDRQGIGVNEQFF. CDR3 nucleotide sequence: TGTGCCAGCAGTGACCGCCAGGGTATTGGGGTTAATGAGCAGTTCTTC.